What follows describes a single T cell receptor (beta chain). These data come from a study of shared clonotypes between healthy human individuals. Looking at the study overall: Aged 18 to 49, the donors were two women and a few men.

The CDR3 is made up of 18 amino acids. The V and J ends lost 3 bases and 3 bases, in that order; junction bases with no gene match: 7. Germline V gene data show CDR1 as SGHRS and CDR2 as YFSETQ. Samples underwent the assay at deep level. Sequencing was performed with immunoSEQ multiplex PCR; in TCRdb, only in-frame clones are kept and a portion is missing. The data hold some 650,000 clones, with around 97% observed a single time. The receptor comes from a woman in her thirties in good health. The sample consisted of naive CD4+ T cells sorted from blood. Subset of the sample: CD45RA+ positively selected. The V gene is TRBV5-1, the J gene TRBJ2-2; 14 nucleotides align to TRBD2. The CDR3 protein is CASSSRTSGRFDTGELFF. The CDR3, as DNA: TGCGCCAGCAGCTCGCGGACTAGCGGGAGGTTCGACACCGGGGAGCTGTTTTTT. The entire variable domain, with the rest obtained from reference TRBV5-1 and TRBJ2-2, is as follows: KAGVTQTPRYLIKTRGQQVTLSCSPISGHRSVSWYQQTPGQGLQFLFEYFSETQRNKGNFPGRFSGRQFSNSRSEMNVSTLELGDSALYLCASSSRTSGRFDTGELFFGEGSRLTVL.